These T cell receptor beta chains were read from a single sample in a study of early T cells in non-severe SARS-CoV-2 infection. TCRdb used MiXCR to reprocess the 5' RACE reads, holding one entry per CDR3 protein. This table holds about 69,000 distinct CDR3 sequences, 3.5% to 6% found once. The specimen comprised whole blood, sampled at baseline. The receptor set was obtained from an adult who was a healthcare worker with PCR-confirmed SARS-CoV-2 infection or an uninfected control (not recorded which). The donor label of this sample is uncertain. Each CDR3 is given with its conserved first and last residue. Fields, in order: D gene, clone size, J gene, V gene, CDR3 protein, CDR3 DNA. A D gene is named only where the DNA matches it firmly. The size field is filled for only some rows; it gives once, few, many or a size class.

D gene: NA
clone size: NA
J gene: TRBJ2-1
V gene: TRBV20-1
CDR3 protein: CSARSSGGHNNEQFF
CDR3 DNA: TGCAGTGCTAGATCCAGCGGCGGACACAACAATGAGCAGTTCTTC

D gene: TRBD2
clone size: many
J gene: TRBJ2-3
V gene: TRBV19
CDR3 protein: CASSSWTSGGTDTQYF
CDR3 DNA: TGTGCCAGTAGTTCCTGGACTAGCGGGGGCACAGATACGCAGTATTTT

D gene: TRBD1
clone size: NA
J gene: TRBJ2-1
V gene: TRBV2
CDR3 protein: CASRPSSGQGAREQFF
CDR3 DNA: TGTGCCAGCAGGCCCTCCTCGGGACAGGGGGCCCGAGAGCAGTTCTTC

D gene: NA
clone size: NA
J gene: TRBJ1-5
V gene: TRBV19
CDR3 protein: CASSIGDGSNQPQHF
CDR3 DNA: TGTGCCAGTAGTATAGGAGATGGTAGCAATCAGCCCCAGCATTTT

D gene: NA
clone size: many
J gene: TRBJ2-2
V gene: TRBV6-6
CDR3 protein: CASSWTLSNTGELFF
CDR3 DNA: TGTGCCAGCAGTTGGACCCTCTCGAACACCGGGGAGCTGTTTTTT

D gene: NA
clone size: many
J gene: TRBJ2-3
V gene: TRBV29-1
CDR3 protein: CSVVRTEDTQYF
CDR3 DNA: TGCAGCGTTGTCCGGACTGAAGATACGCAGTATTTT

D gene: NA
clone size: NA
J gene: TRBJ2-5
V gene: TRBV4-2
CDR3 protein: CASSQDTGQETQYF
CDR3 DNA: TGTGCCAGCAGCCAAGATACTGGACAAGAGACCCAGTACTTC

D gene: NA
clone size: many
J gene: TRBJ1-2
V gene: TRBV29-1
CDR3 protein: CSVDTLGGYTF
CDR3 DNA: TGCAGCGTGGATACCCTGGGGGGCTACACCTTC

D gene: TRBD2
clone size: many
J gene: TRBJ2-1
V gene: TRBV24-1
CDR3 protein: CATSDFSGGDEQFF
CDR3 DNA: TGTGCCACCAGTGATTTTTCGGGGGGGGATGAGCAGTTCTTC

D gene: NA
clone size: many
J gene: TRBJ2-1
V gene: TRBV28
CDR3 protein: CASSFMRREQFF
CDR3 DNA: TGTGCCAGCAGTTTCATGAGGAGAGAGCAGTTCTTC

D gene: NA
clone size: NA
J gene: TRBJ2-7
V gene: TRBV4-2
CDR3 protein: CASSQGLGPLEQYF
CDR3 DNA: TGTGCCAGCAGCCAAGGACTAGGGCCTCTCGAGCAGTACTTC

D gene: NA
clone size: NA
J gene: TRBJ1-5
V gene: TRBV7-2
CDR3 protein: CASSLGGFGEQPQHF
CDR3 DNA: TGTGCCAGCAGCTTAGGAGGGTTCGGGGAGCAGCCCCAGCATTTT

D gene: TRBD2
clone size: few
J gene: TRBJ2-3
V gene: TRBV12-3/TRBV12-4
CDR3 protein: CASSSVSGGAGTDTQYF
CDR3 DNA: TGTGCCAGCAGTTCCGTTAGCGGGGGGGCCGGCACAGATACGCAGTATTTT

D gene: TRBD1
clone size: many
J gene: TRBJ1-2
V gene: TRBV20-1
CDR3 protein: CSARGQGAYGYTF
CDR3 DNA: TGCAGTGCTAGAGGACAGGGGGCTTATGGCTACACCTTC

D gene: NA
clone size: NA
J gene: TRBJ1-5
V gene: TRBV12-3/TRBV12-4
CDR3 protein: CASSLFQQPQHF
CDR3 DNA: TGTGCCAGCAGTTTATTTCAGCAGCCCCAGCATTTT